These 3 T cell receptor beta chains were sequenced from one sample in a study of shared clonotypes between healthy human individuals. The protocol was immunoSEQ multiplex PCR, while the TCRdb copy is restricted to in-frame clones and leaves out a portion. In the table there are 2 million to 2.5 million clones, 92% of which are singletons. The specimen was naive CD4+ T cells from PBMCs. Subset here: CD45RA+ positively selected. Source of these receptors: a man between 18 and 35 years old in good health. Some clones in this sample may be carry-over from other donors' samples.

The CDR3 region is CASSPVETGANNEQFF. CDR3 DNA: TGTGCCAGCTCACCGGTTGAGACGGGGGCGAACAATGAGCAGTTCTTC. V and J are TRBV18 and TRBJ2-1, with D perhaps TRBD1 or TRBD2 (6 bases each). The CDR3 spans 16 residues. Germline-derived CDR1 and CDR2 are KGHSH and LQKENI. V was pared by 3 bases and J by 5 bases, with 17 bases between.

In DNA, the CDR3 is TGTGCCAGCTCACCTGGACTGGATTCCTACAATGAGCAGTTCTTC. This encodes CASSPGLDSYNEQFF. The chain has TRBV18 and TRBJ2-1; D possibly corresponds to TRBD2 (5 bases). This CDR3 comprises 15 residues. Trimming removed 3 bases from V and 1 base from J, with 10 bases in between. From germline, CDR1 is KGHSH and CDR2 LQKENI.

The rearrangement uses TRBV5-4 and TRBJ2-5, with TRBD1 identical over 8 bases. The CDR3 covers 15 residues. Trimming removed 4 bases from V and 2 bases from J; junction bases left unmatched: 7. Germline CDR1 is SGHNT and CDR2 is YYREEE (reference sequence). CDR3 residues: CASSPRTGRQETQYF. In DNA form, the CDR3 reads TGTGCCAGCAGCCCCCGGACAGGGAGGCAAGAGACCCAGTACTTC.